The entry below describes one TCR beta chain. Its cognate antigen is unknown. Regarding time point: 12 to 13 months of natalizumab therapy. Multiple sclerosis patients on natalizumab who never developed PML served as longitudinally sampled controls. Produced via immunoSEQ multiplex PCR; TCRdb's table is partial and in-frame only. This table holds about 28,000 clones, roughly 89% found once. The data belong to a study of multiple sclerosis patients with progressive multifocal leukoencephalopathy. Overall study results and limits: It is unclear whether the findings reflect JC virus infection or general immunocompromise.

The sequence was obtained from a human donor with multiple sclerosis. The specimen was PBMCs, collected from a patient treated with natalizumab.

CDR3 region: CASSPPGLAGDRETQYF. Written as DNA, the CDR3 is TGTGCCAGCAGCCCACCGGGACTAGCGGGGGACAGAGAGACCCAGTACTTC. The genes are TRBV9 and TRBJ2-5, with 14 bases matching TRBD2. V lost 4 bases, J lost 4 bases, and 9 bases stayed unmatched. The CDR3 consists of 17 residues. CDR1 and CDR2 (germline): SGDLS, YYNGEE.